Shown below are 8 T cell receptor beta chains from a single sample sequenced in a study of molecular identifiers for immune sequencing clone quantification. From the PCR reads, TCRdb called clonotypes with MiXCR, one entry per CDR3 protein. The data contain about 640,000 distinct CDR3 sequences, 15% to 20% of them singletons. The sample taken for sequencing was naive CD8+ T cells from blood, with Jurkat cell RNA spiked in. As for subset: FACS-sorted CD8+CD4-CCR7+CD45RA+ naive T cells. These receptors all stem from a human donor in good health. Some libraries in this study had Jurkat cell RNA spiked in.

This clonotype has ten or more counts. The V gene is TRBV27, the J gene TRBJ1-5; no clear D. Germline CDR1 reads MNHEY; CDR2 reads SMNVEV (reference sequence). The V gene lost 0 bases and the J gene lost 7 bases, with 7 bases spanning the gap. CDR3 size: 13 residues. The CDR3 protein is CASSLSLGQPQHF. DNA for the CDR3: TGTGCCAGCAGTTTATCGCTGGGGCAGCCCCAGCATTTT.

At least ten counts were recorded for this clonotype. The chain combines TRBV7-9 with TRBJ2-7; D uncertain. The CDR3 is 13 amino acids. CDR1 is SEHNR and CDR2 is FQNEAQ in the germline V gene (reference sequence). Trimming took 7 bases from V and 4 from J, leaving 14 bases between them. In DNA, the CDR3 is TGTGCCAGCACCAACGACGGATTTTACGAGCAGTACTTC. It codes for CASTNDGFYEQYF.

This chain links TRBV7-9 with TRBJ1-2; 8 bases are shared with TRBD1. The CDR3 covers 14 residues. From germline, CDR1 is SEHNR and CDR2 FQNEAQ (reference sequence). V lost 6 bases to trimming and J lost 7 bases; unmatched junction nucleotides: 10. CDR3 loop: CASRPTQGASGYTF. The CDR3 region has the DNA TGTGCCAGCAGGCCGACTCAGGGGGCGAGTGGCTACACCTTC.

This clonotype was recorded a few times. This chain uses TRBV6-6 with TRBJ2-1; D not resolved. CDR3 length equals 14 residues. Germline V gene lookup returns CDR1 MNHNY and CDR2 SVGAGI (reference sequence). The V end lost 2 bases, the J end lost 2 bases, and 7 bases lay between the germline ends. Here the CDR3 reads CASSYVGAYNEQFF. CDR3 nucleotide sequence: TGTGCCAGCAGTTACGTTGGCGCCTACAATGAGCAGTTCTTC.

Details on this clonotype: In this CDR3 the conserved last residue, phenylalanine or tryptophan, is missing, so a read error is likely. The chain joins TRBV5-3 to TRBJ1-4, with D maybe TRBD1 (6 bases). TRBV5-3 is sorted into the ORF group, with uncertain function. The CDR3 contains 17 residues. The CDR3 DNA reads as TGTGCCAGCAGCTTGCTGACAGGTCCCGCAACTAATGAAAAACTGTTTTCT. Protein sequence: CASSLLTGPATNEKLFS.

In its sample, this clonotype was seen many times. V is TRBV4-1 and J is TRBJ1-1; D uncertain. CDR3 size: 14 residues. The ends were cut back, 5 bases at V and 0 bases at J, with 10 bases in the middle. Germline assignment: CDR1 MGHRA and CDR2 YSYEKL. CDR3 nucleotides: TGCGCCAGCAGCACGACGACACTGAACACTGAAGCTTTCTTT. Protein: CASSTTTLNTEAFF.

This clonotype has ten or more counts. The chain carries TRBV20-1 and TRBJ2-3; D may be TRBD2 (6 bases). The V and J ends lost 5 bases and 2 bases respectively, with 23 bases between them. CDR1 is DFQATT and CDR2 is SNEGSKA in the germline V gene (reference sequence). There are 17 residues in the CDR3. Here the CDR3 DNA reads TGCAGTGCTGGCGAGGGGACTCCCATTTACTACACAGATACGCAGTATTTT. Protein product: CSAGEGTPIYYTDTQYF.

A remark on this clonotype: This may come from a read error, since a much larger clone is one base off. The chain combines TRBV20-1 with TRBJ1-1, with TRBD1 identical over 7 bases. The CDR3 totals 11 residues. Germline CDR1 is DFQATT and CDR2 is SNEGSKA (reference sequence). The chain's CDR3 is CGATGETGAFF. The CDR3 DNA sequence: TGCGGGGCTACAGGGGAGACTGGAGCTTTCTTT.